The entry that follows covers one T cell receptor (beta chain) sequence. This specimen comes from a study of blood T cell repertoires in COVID-19. At the level of the study: From T cells, B-cell-depleted T cells, or PBMCs came the material, which was cDNA or gDNA.

Sequenced by immunoSEQ multiplex PCR; TCRdb stores in-frame clones only, minus some. The sample lists 45,000 to 55,000 clones; more than 60% were seen once. Sequencing input: peripheral blood. The source of this sequence is a human donor with active or convalescent COVID-19. The donor label of this sample is uncertain.

DNA for the CDR3: TGCGCCAGCAGCTCGGTCCCCGGACTGCCAAATGAGCAGTTCTTC. Its translation is CASSSVPGLPNEQFF. This chain connects TRBV5-1 to TRBJ2-1; perhaps TRBD2 as D (5 bases). The germline gives CDR1 SGHRS, CDR2 YFSETQ. Trimming pared 3 bases from V and 7 bases from J, leaving 17 bases between. This CDR3 comprises 15 residues.